These T cell receptor beta chains were read from a single sample in a study of shared clonotypes between healthy human individuals. The table came from immunoSEQ multiplex PCR; TCRdb's copy has only in-frame clones and leaves some out. The sample holds about 450,000 clones, around 75% seen once. The sample consisted of PBMCs. The receptors stem from a middle-aged woman in good health. Some clones in this sample may be carry-over from other donors' samples. CDR3s include the opening cysteine and the closing phenylalanine or tryptophan. A D gene is named only where the DNA matches it firmly. Clone size is shown for a subset of rows, as once, few, many or a class of expanded clone.

v_gene	j_gene	abundance	d_gene	CDR3nt	CDR3aa
TRBV19	TRBJ2-1	.	.	TGTGCCAGTGGAATCAGGGAAAGCTCCTACAATGAGCAGTTCTTC	CASGIRESSYNEQFF
TRBV18	TRBJ2-7	.	TRBD2	TGTGCCAGCTCACCGACTAGCGGTTCCTACGAGCAGTACTTC	CASSPTSGSYEQYF
TRBV29-1	TRBJ2-1	.	TRBD2	TGCAGCGTGTGGAAAACGCGGGAGGGGATGAATGAGCAGTTCTTC	CSVWKTREGMNEQFF
TRBV18	TRBJ2-7	.	.	TGTGCCAGCTCAGTCGGACTGCCAACCTCTTACGAGCAGTACTTC	CASSVGLPTSYEQYF
TRBV28	TRBJ2-5	.	.	TGTGCCAGCAGTTCTACCAGCTTGAAGACCCAGTACTTC	CASSSTSLKTQYF
TRBV29-1	TRBJ2-3	.	.	TGCAGCGCTACGACGGATACGCAGTATTTT	CSATTDTQYF
TRBV7-2	TRBJ2-7	few	.	TGTGCCAGCAGCCCGGGGACGGACGGGGCGTGGGAGCAGTACTTC	CASSPGTDGAWEQYF
TRBV7-9	TRBJ1-1	.	TRBD1	TGTGCCAGCAGCCAGGGGGGGCCCACTGAAGCTTTCTTT	CASSQGGPTEAFF
TRBV10-3	TRBJ2-7	.	TRBD2	TGTGCCGCCCAGGACGGACTAGCCTACGAGCAGTACTTC	CAAQDGLAYEQYF
TRBV9	TRBJ2-2	.	TRBD2	TGTGCCAGCAGCGTAGGGGGTAGCGGGTCCACCGGGGAGCTGTTTTTT	CASSVGGSGSTGELFF
TRBV28	TRBJ2-6	.	.	TGTGCCAGCAGTTTAACCTCCTCTGGGGCCAACGTCCTGACTTTC	CASSLTSSGANVLTF
TRBV7-2	TRBJ2-1	.	TRBD2	TGTGCCAGCAGCTTATCGGTACTAGCGGGAGGTGAGCAGTTCTTC	CASSLSVLAGGEQFF
TRBV11-2	TRBJ2-7	.	TRBD1	TGTGCCAGCAGCCTGGGATCGACAGGGACCTACGAGCAGTACTTC	CASSLGSTGTYEQYF
TRBV18	TRBJ2-7	few	TRBD1	TGTGCCAGCTCACCCCGGGACAGGGGGACCTACGAGCAGTACTTC	CASSPRDRGTYEQYF
TRBV4-1	TRBJ2-7	.	.	TGCGCCAGCAGCCAAGGGGGAGAGGGACACGAGCAGTACTTC	CASSQGGEGHEQYF
TRBV9	TRBJ2-3	few	.	TGTGCCAGCAGCGTACGGGCCGGTACGCAGTATTTT	CASSVRAGTQYF
TRBV15	TRBJ2-7	.	TRBD2	TGTGCCACCAGCAGAAGGGAGGGGAAGCAGTACTTC	CATSRREGKQYF
TRBV27	TRBJ1-5	once	.	TGTGCCAGCAGTTTATTGGGAAATCAGCCCCAGCATTTT	CASSLLGNQPQHF
TRBV5-6	TRBJ2-7	.	TRBD1	TGTGCCAGCAGCTGGGGGACAGGGGCCGAGCAGTACTTC	CASSWGTGAEQYF
TRBV7-9	TRBJ2-7	.	.	TGTGCCAGCAGCCCTTGGACAGCTACTTACGAGCAGTACTTC	CASSPWTATYEQYF
TRBV7-9	TRBJ1-2	few	.	TGTGCCAGCAGCTTAGCCCCCGGCAGGGCTAACTATGGCTACACCTTC	CASSLAPGRANYGYTF
TRBV5-1	TRBJ2-7	.	.	TGCGCCAGCAGCCCCGGGGGGCCAGGCTACGAGCAGTACTTC	CASSPGGPGYEQYF